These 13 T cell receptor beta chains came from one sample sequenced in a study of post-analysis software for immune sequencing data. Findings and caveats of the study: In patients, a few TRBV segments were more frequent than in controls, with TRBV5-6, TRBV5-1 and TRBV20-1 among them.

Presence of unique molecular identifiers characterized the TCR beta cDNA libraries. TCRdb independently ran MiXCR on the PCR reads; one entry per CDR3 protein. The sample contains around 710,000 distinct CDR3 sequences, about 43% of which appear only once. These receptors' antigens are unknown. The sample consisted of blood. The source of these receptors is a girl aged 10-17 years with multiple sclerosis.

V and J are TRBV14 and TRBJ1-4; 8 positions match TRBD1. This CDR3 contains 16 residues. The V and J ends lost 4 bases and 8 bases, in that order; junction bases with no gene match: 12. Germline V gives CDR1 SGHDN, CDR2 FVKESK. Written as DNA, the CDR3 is TGTGCCAGCAGCCGAATCGTGACAGGGGTTAGAGAAAAACTGTTTTTT. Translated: CASSRIVTGVREKLFF.

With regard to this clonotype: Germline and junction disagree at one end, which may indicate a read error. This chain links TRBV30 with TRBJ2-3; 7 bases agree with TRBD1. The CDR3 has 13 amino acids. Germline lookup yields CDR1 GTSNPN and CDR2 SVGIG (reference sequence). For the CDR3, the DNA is TGTGCCTGGAGTGCAGGGGGAACAGATGCGCAGTATTTT. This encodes CAWSAGGTDAQYF.

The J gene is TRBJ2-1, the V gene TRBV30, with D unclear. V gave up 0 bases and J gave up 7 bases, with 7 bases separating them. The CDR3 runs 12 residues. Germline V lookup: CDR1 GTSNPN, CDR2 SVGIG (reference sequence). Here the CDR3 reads CAWSVTENEQFF. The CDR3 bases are TGTGCCTGGAGTGTGACGGAGAATGAGCAGTTCTTC.

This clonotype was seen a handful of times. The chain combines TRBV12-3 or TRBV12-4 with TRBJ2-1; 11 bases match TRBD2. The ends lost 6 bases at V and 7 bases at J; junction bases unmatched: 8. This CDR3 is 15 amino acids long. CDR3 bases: TGTGCCAGCAGGGTAGCGGGAGGGCTTTCTAATGAGCAGTTCTTC. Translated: CASRVAGGLSNEQFF.

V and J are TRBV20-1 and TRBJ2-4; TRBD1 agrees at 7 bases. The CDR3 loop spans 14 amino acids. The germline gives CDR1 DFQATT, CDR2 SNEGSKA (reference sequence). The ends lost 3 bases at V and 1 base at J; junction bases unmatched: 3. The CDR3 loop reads CSARAQGAKNIQYF. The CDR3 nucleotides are TGCAGTGCTAGGGCACAGGGGGCCAAAAACATTCAGTACTTC.

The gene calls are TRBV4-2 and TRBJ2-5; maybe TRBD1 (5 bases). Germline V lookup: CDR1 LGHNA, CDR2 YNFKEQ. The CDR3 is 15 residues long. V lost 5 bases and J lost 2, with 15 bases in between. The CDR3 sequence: CASSYERRTQETQYF. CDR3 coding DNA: TGTGCCAGCAGCTACGAACGCCGGACACAAGAGACCCAGTACTTC.

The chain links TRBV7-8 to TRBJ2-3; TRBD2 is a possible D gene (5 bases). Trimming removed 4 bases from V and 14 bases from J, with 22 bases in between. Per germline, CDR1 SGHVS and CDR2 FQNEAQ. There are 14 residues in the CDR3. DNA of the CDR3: TGTGCCAGCAGCTCCCGGGGAGATAGGGCCCCTTTGTATTTT. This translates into CASSSRGDRAPLYF.

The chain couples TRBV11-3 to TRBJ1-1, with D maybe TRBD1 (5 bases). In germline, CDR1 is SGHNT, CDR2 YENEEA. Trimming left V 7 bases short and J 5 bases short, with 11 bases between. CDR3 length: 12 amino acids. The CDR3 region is CASTQGVTEAFF. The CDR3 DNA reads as TGTGCCAGCACCCAAGGGGTTACTGAAGCTTTCTTT.

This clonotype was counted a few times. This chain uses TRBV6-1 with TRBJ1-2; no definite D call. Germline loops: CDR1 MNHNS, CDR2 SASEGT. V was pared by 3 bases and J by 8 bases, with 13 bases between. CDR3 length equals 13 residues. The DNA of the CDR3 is TGTGCCAGCAGTGACGGGGAGGCTAAAGGCTACACCTTC. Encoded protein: CASSDGEAKGYTF.

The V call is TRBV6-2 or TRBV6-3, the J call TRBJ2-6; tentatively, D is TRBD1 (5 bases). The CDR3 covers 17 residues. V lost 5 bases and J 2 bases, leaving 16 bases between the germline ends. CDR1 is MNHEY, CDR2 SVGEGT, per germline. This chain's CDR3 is CASSEQGPFAGANVLTF. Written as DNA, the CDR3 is TGTGCCAGCAGTGAGCAGGGTCCCTTTGCTGGGGCCAACGTCCTGACTTTC.

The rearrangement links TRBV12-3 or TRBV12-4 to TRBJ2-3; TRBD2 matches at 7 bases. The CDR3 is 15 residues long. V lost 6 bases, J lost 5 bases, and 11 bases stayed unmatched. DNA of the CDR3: TGTGCCAGCAGCCTCGCTAGCGGTTGTGGAGATACGCAGTATTTT. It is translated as CASSLASGCGDTQYF.

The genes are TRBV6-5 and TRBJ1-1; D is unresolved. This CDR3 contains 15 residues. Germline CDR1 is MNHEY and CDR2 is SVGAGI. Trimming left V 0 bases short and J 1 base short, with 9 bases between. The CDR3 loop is CASSYSLTWNTEAFF. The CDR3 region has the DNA TGTGCCAGCAGTTACTCCCTGACGTGGAACACTGAAGCTTTCTTT.

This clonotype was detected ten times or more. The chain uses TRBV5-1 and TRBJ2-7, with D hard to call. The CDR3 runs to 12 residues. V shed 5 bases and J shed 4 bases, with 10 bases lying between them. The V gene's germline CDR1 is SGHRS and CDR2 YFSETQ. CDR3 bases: TGCGCCAGCAGGGGGAATAGATACGAGCAGTACTTC. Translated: CASRGNRYEQYF.